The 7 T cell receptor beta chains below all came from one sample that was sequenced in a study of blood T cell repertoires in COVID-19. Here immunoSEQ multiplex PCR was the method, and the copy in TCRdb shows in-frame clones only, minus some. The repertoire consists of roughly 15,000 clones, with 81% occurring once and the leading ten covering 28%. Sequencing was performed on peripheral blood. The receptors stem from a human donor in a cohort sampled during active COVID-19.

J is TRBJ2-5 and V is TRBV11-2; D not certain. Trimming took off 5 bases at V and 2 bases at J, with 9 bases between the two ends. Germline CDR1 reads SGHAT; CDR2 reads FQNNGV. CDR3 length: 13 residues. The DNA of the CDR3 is TGTGCCAGCAGCCCCCGGGTTCAAGAGACCCAGTACTTC. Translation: CASSPRVQETQYF. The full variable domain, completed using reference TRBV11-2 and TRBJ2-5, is EAGVAQSPRYKIIEKRQSVAFWCNPISGHATLYWYQQILGQGPKLLIQFQNNGVVDDSQLPKDRFSAERLKGVDSTLKIQPAKLEDSAVYLCASSPRVQETQYFGPGTRLLVL.

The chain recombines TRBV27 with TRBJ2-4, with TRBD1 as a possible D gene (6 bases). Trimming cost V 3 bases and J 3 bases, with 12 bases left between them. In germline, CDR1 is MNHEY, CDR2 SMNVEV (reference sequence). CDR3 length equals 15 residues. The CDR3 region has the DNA TGTGCCAGCAGTTTCAACGCAGGGGTCAAAAACATTCAGTACTTC. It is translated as CASSFNAGVKNIQYF.

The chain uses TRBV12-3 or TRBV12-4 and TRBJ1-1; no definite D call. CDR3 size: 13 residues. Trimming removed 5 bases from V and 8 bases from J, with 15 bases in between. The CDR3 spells CASSPLPDWEAFF. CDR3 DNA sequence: TGTGCCAGCAGTCCACTCCCCGATTGGGAAGCTTTCTTT.

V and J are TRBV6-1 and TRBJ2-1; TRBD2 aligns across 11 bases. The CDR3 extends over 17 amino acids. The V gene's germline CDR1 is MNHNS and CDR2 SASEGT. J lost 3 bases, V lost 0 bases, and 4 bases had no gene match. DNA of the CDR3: TGTGCCAGCAGTGAAGCGCTAGCGGGAGGAGACTACAATGAGCAGTTCTTC. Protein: CASSEALAGGDYNEQFF.

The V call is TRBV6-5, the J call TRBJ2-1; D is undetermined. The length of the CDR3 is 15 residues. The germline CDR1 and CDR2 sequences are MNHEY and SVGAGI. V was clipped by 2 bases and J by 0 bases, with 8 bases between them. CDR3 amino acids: CASSYGLDSYNEQFF. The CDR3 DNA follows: TGTGCCAGCAGTTACGGCCTCGACTCCTACAATGAGCAGTTCTTC.

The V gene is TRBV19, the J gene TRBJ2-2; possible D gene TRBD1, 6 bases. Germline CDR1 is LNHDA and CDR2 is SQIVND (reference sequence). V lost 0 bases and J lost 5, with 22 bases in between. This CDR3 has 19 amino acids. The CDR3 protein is CASSIDPPGTHTNTGELFF. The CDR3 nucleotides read TGTGCCAGTAGTATAGATCCTCCCGGGACACACACCAATACCGGGGAGCTGTTTTTT.

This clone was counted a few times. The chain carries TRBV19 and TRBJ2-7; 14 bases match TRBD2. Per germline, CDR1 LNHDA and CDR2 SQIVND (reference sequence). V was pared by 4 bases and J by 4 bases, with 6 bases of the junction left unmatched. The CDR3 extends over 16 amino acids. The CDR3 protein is CASSKGLAGDLYEQYF. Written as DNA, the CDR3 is TGTGCCAGTAGTAAGGGACTAGCGGGAGATCTGTACGAGCAGTACTTC.